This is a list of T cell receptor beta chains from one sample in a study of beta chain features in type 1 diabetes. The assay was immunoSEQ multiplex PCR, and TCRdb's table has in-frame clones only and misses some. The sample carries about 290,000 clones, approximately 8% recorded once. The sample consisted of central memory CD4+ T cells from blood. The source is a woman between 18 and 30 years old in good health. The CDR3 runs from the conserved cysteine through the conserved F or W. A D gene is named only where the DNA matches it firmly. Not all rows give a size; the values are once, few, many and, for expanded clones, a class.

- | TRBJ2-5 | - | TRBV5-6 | CASSTPQGTQYF | TGTGCCAGCAGCACGCCCCAGGGGACCCAGTACTTC
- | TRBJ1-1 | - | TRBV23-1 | CASSQSTWRGWDTEAFF | TGCGCCAGCAGTCAATCAACGTGGAGGGGCTGGGACACTGAAGCTTTCTTT
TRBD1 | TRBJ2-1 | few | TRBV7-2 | CASSLDRGTYNEQFF | TGTGCCAGCAGCTTAGACAGGGGTACCTACAATGAGCAGTTCTTC
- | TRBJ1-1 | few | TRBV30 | CAWKGGATEAFF | TGTGCCTGGAAGGGGGGGGCGACTGAAGCTTTCTTT
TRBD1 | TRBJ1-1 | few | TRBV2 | CASSPQGGSTDTEAFF | TGTGCCAGCAGTCCTCAGGGGGGGTCTACGGACACTGAAGCTTTCTTT
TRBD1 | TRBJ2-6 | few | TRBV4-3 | CASSPLFPGQGSSGANVLTF | TGCGCCAGCAGCCCCCTGTTTCCGGGACAGGGGTCCTCTGGGGCCAACGTCCTGACTTTC
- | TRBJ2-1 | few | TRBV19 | CASKGRYNEQFF | TGTGCCAGTAAAGGGCGGTACAATGAGCAGTTCTTC
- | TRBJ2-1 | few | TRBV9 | CASSVGTPSYNEQFF | TGTGCCAGCAGCGTAGGCACCCCTTCCTACAATGAGCAGTTCTTC
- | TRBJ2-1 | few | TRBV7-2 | CASSTRQQGHNEQFF | TGTGCCAGCAGCACCCGTCAACAGGGACACAATGAGCAGTTCTTC
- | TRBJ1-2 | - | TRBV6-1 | CASSEHQGDGYTF | TGTGCCAGCAGTGAACACCAGGGTGATGGCTACACCTTC
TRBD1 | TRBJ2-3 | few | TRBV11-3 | CASSLTGGITDTQYF | TGTGCCAGCAGCTTAACAGGGGGCATCACAGATACGCAGTATTTT
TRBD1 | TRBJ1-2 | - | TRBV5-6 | CASSFDRGDGYTF | TGTGCCAGCAGCTTCGACAGGGGGGATGGCTACACCTTC
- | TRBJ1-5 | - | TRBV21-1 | CASSKQGQGRQPQHF | TGTGCCAGCAGCAAACAAGGACAGGGACGCCAGCCCCAGCATTTT
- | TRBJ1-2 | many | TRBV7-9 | CASSPSKVDGYTF | TGTGCCAGCAGCCCTAGCAAGGTGGATGGCTACACCTTC
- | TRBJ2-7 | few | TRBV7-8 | CASSLLEYSYEQYF | TGTGCCAGCAGCTTACTGGAGTACTCCTACGAGCAGTACTTC
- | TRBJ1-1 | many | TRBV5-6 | CASSANTEAFF | TGTGCCAGCAGCGCGAACACTGAAGCTTTCTTT
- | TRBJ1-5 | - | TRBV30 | CAWRPRTRGGQHF | TGTGCCTGGAGACCCAGGACCCGGGGGGGGCAGCATTTT
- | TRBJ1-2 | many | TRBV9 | CASSRTGTDGYTF | TGTGCCAGCAGCCGAACAGGGACGGATGGCTACACCTTC
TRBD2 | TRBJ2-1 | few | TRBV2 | CASRTGGYYNEQFF | TGTGCCAGCAGGACGGGGGGGTACTACAATGAGCAGTTCTTC
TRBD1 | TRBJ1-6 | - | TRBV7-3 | CASKGTGGKAPLHF | TGTGCCAGCAAGGGGACAGGGGGCAAAGCACCCCTCCACTTT
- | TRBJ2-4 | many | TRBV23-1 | CASTRPQGQDIQYF | TGCGCCAGCACCAGACCTCAGGGGCAGGACATTCAGTACTTC
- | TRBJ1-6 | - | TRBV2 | CARGRNSPLHF | TGTGCTAGGGGCAGAAATTCACCCCTCCACTTT
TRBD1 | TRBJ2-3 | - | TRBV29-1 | CSVVQGAGDTQYF | TGCAGCGTCGTACAGGGGGCAGGCGATACGCAGTATTTT
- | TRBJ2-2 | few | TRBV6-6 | CASSFGGTGELFF | TGTGCCAGCAGTTTTGGGGGGACCGGGGAGCTGTTTTTT
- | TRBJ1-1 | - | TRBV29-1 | CSGAPGWGMNTEAFF | TGCAGCGGGGCGCCAGGGTGGGGAATGAACACTGAAGCTTTCTTT
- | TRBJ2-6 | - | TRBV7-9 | CASSFILSGANVLTF | TGTGCCAGCAGCTTTATTCTCTCTGGGGCCAACGTCCTGACTTTC
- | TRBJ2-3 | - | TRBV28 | CASSPPPADTQYF | TGTGCCAGCAGCCCACCTCCAGCAGATACGCAGTATTTT
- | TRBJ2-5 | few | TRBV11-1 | CASSPTWTRTPQGETQYF | TGTGCCAGCAGCCCGACCTGGACACGCACTCCCCAGGGAGAGACCCAGTACTTC
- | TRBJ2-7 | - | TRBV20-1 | CSTSSYEQYF | TGCAGTACTAGCAGCTACGAGCAGTACTTC
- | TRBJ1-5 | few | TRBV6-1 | CASSEFGNQPQHF | TGTGCCAGCAGTGAATTCGGAAATCAGCCCCAGCATTTT
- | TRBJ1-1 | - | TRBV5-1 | CASSLLQMNTEAFF | TGCGCCAGCAGCTTGCTACAGATGAACACTGAAGCTTTCTTT
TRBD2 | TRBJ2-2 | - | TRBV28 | CASRGTSGVAGELFF | TGTGCCAGCAGGGGAACTAGCGGGGTTGCCGGGGAGCTGTTTTTT
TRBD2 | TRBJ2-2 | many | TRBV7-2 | CASVGAGVGTGELFF | TGTGCCAGCGTAGGGGCGGGAGTGGGCACCGGGGAGCTGTTTTTT
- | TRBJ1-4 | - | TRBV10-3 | CAIRGAPREKLFF | TGTGCCATCAGGGGGGCCCCCCGCGAAAAACTGTTTTTT
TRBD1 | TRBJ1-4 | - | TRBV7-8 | CASSARQGRGEKLFF | TGTGCCAGCAGCGCCCGACAGGGGAGGGGTGAAAAACTGTTTTTT
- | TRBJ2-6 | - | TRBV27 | CASSLLRISGANVLTF | TGTGCCAGCAGTTTATTGCGGATCTCTGGGGCCAACGTCCTGACTTTC
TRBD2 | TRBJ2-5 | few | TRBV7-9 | CASSWGLVIPETQYF | TGTGCCAGCAGCTGGGGACTAGTAATCCCAGAGACCCAGTACTTC
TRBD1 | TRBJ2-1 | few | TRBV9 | CASSPHRGNYNEQFF | TGTGCCAGCAGCCCCCACAGGGGGAACTACAATGAGCAGTTCTTC
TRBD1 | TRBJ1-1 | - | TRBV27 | CASSLYQGAWTEAFF | TGTGCCAGCAGTTTATATCAGGGGGCTTGGACTGAAGCTTTCTTT
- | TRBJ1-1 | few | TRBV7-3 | CASSFQGMPEAFF | TGTGCCAGCAGTTTTCAGGGCATGCCTGAAGCTTTCTTT
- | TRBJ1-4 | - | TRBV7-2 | CASSREGRGNEKLFF | TGTGCCAGCAGCCGGGAGGGTCGAGGGAATGAAAAACTGTTTTTT
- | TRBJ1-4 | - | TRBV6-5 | CASSYIFAGREKLFF | TGTGCCAGCAGTTACATTTTCGCAGGGAGAGAAAAACTGTTTTTT
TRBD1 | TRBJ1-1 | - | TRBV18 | CASSLTGGNTEAFF | TGTGCCAGCTCCCTGACAGGGGGGAACACTGAAGCTTTCTTT
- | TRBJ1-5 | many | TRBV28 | CASSSPEGGYQPQHF | TGTGCCAGCAGTAGCCCGGAGGGTGGGTATCAGCCCCAGCATTTT
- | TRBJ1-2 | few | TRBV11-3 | CASSPEGSVYGYTF | TGTGCCAGCAGCCCAGAGGGGAGCGTTTATGGCTACACCTTC
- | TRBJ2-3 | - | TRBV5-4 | CASNGEDLGDTQYF | TGTGCCAGCAATGGGGAGGACCTAGGGGATACGCAGTATTTT
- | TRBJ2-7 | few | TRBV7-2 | CASRSSGHSYEQYF | TGTGCCAGCAGGTCATCAGGGCACTCCTACGAGCAGTACTTC
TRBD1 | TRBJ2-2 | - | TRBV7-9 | CASSGTGSRLFF | TGTGCCAGCAGTGGGACAGGCTCACGGCTGTTTTTT